A single T cell receptor (beta chain) is shown here with its context. The data were taken from a study of T cell responses to AZD1222 COVID-19 vaccine. Using immunoSEQ multiplex PCR, the repertoire was profiled, and TCRdb retains in-frame clones only, with some absent. The sample includes approximately 74,000 clones, roughly 85% seen only once; the top ten take around 1.2%. Trimming shortened V by 7 bases and J by 1 base, and 10 bases separated the two germline ends. The CDR3 covers 13 residues. Germline values: CDR1 MGHDK, CDR2 SYGVNS. This TCR was sampled from an adult who received the AZD1222 COVID-19 vaccine. The rearrangement uses TRBV25-1 and TRBJ1-1, with D hard to call. The sequences come from peripheral blood, collected 28 days after the second AZD1222 dose. The CDR3 sequence is CASIKNRNTEAFF. CDR3 sequence (DNA): TGTGCCAGCATTAAGAATCGGAACACTGAAGCTTTCTTT.